This T cell receptor beta chain was recovered during a study of cytomegalovirus exposure and HLA in healthy donors. In this sample, this clone turned up a few times. Primers included in the PCR were 60 Vbeta and 13 Jbeta primers. The table came from immunoSEQ multiplex PCR; TCRdb's copy has only in-frame clones and leaves some out. The top ten hold 6.3% of the sample, which has some 200,000 clones, around 85% seen once. The junction had 12 bases not matched to a gene; V was cut back by 4 bases and J by 5 bases. The CDR3 covers 16 residues. Germline loops: CDR1 SGDLS, CDR2 YYNGEE. Input material: PBMCs. J is TRBJ2-1 and V is TRBV9, with 7 bases lining up with TRBD1. This TCR was sampled from a man aged 40-49 years in good health and CMV-seropositive. The CDR3 DNA reads as TGTGCCAGCAGCTTCCCAGAGGGGGCAATGGACAATGAGCAGTTCTTC. Translated: CASSFPEGAMDNEQFF.